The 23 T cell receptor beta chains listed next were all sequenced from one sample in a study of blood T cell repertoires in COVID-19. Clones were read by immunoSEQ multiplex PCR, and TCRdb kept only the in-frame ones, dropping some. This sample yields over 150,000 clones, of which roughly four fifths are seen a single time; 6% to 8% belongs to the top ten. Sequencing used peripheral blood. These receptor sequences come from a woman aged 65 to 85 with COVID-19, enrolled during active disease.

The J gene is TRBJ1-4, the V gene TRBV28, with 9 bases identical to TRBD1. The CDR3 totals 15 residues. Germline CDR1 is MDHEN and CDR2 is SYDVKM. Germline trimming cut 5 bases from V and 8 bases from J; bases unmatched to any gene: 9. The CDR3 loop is CASSPPGQGNEKLFF. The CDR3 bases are TGTGCCAGCAGTCCCCCGGGACAGGGCAACGAAAAACTGTTTTTT.

The CDR3 region has the DNA TGTGCCATCAGTGAGGGACAGGCCAAGCAAGAGACCCAGTACTTC. Translating gives CAISEGQAKQETQYF. The rearrangement links TRBV10-3 to TRBJ2-5, with 7 bases aligning to TRBD1. Germline CDR1 and CDR2: ENHRY and SYGVKD. There are 15 residues in the CDR3. Trimming took 2 bases from V and 2 from J; bases not matched to a gene: 5.

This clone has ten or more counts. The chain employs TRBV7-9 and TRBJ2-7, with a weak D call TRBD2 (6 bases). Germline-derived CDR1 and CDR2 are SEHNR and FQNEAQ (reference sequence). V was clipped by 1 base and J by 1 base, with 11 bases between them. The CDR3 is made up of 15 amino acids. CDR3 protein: CASSLDRGGSYEQYF. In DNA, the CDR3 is TGTGCCAGCAGCTTAGATCGGGGAGGTTCCTACGAGCAGTACTTC.

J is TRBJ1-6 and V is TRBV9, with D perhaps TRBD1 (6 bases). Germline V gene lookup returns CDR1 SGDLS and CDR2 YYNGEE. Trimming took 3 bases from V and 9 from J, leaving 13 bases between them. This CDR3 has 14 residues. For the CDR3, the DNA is TGTGCCAGCAGCGCAGGGACAATCTTTTCACCCCTCCACTTT. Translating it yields CASSAGTIFSPLHF.

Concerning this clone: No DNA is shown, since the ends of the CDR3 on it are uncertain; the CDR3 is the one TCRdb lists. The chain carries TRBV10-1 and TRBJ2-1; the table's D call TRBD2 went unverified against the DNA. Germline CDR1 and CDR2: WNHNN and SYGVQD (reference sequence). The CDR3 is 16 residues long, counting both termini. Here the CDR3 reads CASSSSPVAGADEQFF.

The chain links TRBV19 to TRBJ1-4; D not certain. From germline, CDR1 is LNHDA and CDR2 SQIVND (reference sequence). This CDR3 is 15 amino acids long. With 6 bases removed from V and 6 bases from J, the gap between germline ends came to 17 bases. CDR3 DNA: TGTGCCAGTAGATCGCGCTGGAGTTGGGATGAAAAACTGTTTTTT. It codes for CASRSRWSWDEKLFF.

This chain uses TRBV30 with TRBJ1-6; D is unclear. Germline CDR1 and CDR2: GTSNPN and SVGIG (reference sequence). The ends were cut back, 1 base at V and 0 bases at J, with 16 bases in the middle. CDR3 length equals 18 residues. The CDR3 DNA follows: TGTGCCTGGAGTGCAAGGAGACCATCGAGCTCCTATAATTCACCCCTCCACTTT. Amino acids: CAWSARRPSSSYNSPLHF.

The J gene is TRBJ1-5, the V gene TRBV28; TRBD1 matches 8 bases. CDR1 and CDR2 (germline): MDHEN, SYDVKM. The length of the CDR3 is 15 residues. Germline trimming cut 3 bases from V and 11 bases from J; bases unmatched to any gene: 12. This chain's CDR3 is CASSFLQGVPGAQHF. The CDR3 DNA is TGTGCCAGCAGTTTTTTACAGGGGGTTCCTGGGGCCCAGCATTTT.

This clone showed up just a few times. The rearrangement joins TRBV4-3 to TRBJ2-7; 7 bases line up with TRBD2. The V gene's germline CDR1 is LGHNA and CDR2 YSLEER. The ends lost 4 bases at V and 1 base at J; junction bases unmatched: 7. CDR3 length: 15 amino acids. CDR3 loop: CASSPLGGLSYEQYF. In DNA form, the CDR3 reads TGCGCCAGCAGCCCTCTCGGGGGGTTGTCCTACGAGCAGTACTTC.

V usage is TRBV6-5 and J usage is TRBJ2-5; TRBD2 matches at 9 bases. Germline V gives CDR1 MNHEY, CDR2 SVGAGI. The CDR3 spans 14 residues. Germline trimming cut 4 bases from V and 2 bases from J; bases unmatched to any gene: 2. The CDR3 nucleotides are TGTGCCAGCAGTTTAGCGGGAGTTCAAGAGACCCAGTACTTC. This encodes CASSLAGVQETQYF.

The CDR3 DNA reads TGTGCCAGCAGCCAAGATCTAAAGGGAGACGCAGATACGCAGTATTTT. It codes for CASSQDLKGDADTQYF. The chain uses TRBV4-2 and TRBJ2-3; a possible D gene is TRBD2 (5 bases). Trimming removed 0 bases at V and 4 bases at J, with 14 bases between. This CDR3 is built from 16 residues. The germline V gene has CDR1 LGHNA and CDR2 YNFKEQ.

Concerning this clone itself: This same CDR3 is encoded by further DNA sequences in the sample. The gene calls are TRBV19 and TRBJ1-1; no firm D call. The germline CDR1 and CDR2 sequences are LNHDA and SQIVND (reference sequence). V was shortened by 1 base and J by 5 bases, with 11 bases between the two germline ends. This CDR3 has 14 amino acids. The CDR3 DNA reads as TGTGCCAGTAGTATAGGCGGCGGAGGGACTGAAGCTTTCTTT. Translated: CASSIGGGGTEAFF.

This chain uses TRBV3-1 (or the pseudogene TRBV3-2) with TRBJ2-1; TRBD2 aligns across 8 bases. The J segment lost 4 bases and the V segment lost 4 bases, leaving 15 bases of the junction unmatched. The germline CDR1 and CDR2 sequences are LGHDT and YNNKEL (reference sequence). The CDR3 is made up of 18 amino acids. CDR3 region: CASSPRGLAGPLYNEQFF. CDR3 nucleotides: TGTGCCAGCAGCCCCCGCGGGCTAGCGGGTCCTCTATACAATGAGCAGTTCTTC.

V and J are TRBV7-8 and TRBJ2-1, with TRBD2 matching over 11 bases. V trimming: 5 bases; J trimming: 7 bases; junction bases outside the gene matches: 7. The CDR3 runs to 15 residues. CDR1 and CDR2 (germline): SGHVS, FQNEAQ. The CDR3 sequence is CASSISGRAENEQFF. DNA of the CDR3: TGTGCCAGCAGCATTAGCGGGAGGGCAGAGAATGAGCAGTTCTTC.

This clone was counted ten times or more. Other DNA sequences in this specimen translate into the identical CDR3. The CDR3 bases are TGTGCCAGCTCACCCGGGGACAGGGGAGAGACCCAGTACTTC. Its protein is CASSPGDRGETQYF. The V and J genes are TRBV18 and TRBJ2-5, with 10 bases that match TRBD1. Germline V gene lookup returns CDR1 KGHSH and CDR2 LQKENI. This CDR3 contains 14 residues. V was pared by 3 bases and J by 4 bases, with 2 bases of the junction left unmatched.

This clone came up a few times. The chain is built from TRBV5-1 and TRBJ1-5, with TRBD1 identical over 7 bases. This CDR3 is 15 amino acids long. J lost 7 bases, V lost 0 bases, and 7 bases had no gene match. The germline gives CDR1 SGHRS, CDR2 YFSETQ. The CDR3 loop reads CASSLAGDRSQPQHF. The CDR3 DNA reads TGCGCCAGCAGCTTGGCCGGGGACAGAAGCCAGCCCCAGCATTTT.

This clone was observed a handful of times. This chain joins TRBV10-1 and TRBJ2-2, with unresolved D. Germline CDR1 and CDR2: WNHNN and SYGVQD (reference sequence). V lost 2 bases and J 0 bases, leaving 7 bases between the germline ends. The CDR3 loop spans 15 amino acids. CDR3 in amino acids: CASSEVTANTGELFF. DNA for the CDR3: TGCGCCAGCAGTGAGGTCACGGCGAACACCGGGGAGCTGTTTTTT.

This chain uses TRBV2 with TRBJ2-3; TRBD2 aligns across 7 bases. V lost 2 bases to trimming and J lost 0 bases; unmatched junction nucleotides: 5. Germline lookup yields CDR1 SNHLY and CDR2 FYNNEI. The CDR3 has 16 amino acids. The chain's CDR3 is CASSELGGRSTDTQYF. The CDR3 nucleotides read TGTGCCAGCAGTGAACTCGGGGGGAGGAGCACAGATACGCAGTATTTT.

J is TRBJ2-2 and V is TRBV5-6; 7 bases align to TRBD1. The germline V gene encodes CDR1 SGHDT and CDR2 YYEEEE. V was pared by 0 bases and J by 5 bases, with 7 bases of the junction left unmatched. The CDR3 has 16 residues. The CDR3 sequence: CASSLGPGQLTGELFF. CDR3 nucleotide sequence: TGTGCCAGCAGCTTGGGGCCGGGACAGTTAACCGGGGAGCTGTTTTTT.

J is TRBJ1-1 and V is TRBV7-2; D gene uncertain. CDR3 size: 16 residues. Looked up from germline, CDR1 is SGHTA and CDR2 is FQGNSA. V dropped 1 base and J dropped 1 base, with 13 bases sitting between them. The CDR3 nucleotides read TGTGCCAGCAGCTTAGAGGTGGGCGTCCCGAACACTGAAGCTTTCTTT. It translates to CASSLEVGVPNTEAFF. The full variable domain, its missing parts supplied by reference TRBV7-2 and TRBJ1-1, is GAGVSQSPSNKVTEKGKDVELRCDPISGHTALYWYRQSLGQGLEFLIYFQGNSAPDKSGLPSDRFSAERTGGSVSTLTIQRTQQEDSAVYLCASSLEVGVPNTEAFFGQGTRLTVV.

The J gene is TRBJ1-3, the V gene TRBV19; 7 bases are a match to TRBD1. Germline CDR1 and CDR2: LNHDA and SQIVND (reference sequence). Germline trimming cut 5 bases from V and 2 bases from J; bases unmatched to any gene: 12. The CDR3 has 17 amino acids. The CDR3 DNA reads TGTGCCAGTAGTCTCCGACCGGGACAGAGACCTGGAAACACCATATATTTT. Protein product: CASSLRPGQRPGNTIYF.

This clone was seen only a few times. CDR3 amino acids: CASSFAGTGSVHEQFF. The CDR3 bases are TGTGCCAGCAGCTTCGCCGGGACAGGGTCGGTACATGAGCAGTTCTTC. V usage is TRBV7-3 and J usage is TRBJ2-1, with TRBD1 matching over 9 bases. Germline CDR1 SGHTA, CDR2 FQGTGA. The length of the CDR3 is 16 residues. The V segment lost 3 bases and the J segment 8 bases; nucleotides outside the gene matches: 11.

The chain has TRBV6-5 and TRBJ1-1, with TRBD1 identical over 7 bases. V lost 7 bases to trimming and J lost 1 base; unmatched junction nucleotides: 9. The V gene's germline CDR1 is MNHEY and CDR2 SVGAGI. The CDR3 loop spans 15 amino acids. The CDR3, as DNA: TGTGCCAGCACCCCGACAGGGATCGGGAACACTGAAGCTTTCTTT. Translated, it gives CASTPTGIGNTEAFF.